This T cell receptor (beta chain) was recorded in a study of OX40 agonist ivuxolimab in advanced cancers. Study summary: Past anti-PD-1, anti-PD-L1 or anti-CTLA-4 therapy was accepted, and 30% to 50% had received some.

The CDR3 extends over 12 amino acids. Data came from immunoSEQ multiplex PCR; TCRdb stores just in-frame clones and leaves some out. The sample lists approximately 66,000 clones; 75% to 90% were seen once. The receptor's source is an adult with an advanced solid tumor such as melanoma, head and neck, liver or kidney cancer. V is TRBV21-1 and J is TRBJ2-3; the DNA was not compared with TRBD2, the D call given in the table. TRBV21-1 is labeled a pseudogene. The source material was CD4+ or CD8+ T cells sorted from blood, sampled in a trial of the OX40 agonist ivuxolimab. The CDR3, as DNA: TGTGCCATCAGGTCCTTCACAGATACGCAGTATTTT. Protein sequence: CAIRSFTDTQYF.